These T cell receptor beta chains were read from a single sample in a study of shared clonotypes between healthy human individuals. The table came from immunoSEQ multiplex PCR; TCRdb's copy has only in-frame clones and leaves some out. The sample has over 750,000 clones, approximately 96% seen once. Sequenced material: naive CD8+ T cells sorted from blood. The receptors derive from a man aged 25-40 years in good health. Both conserved end residues are part of each CDR3. A D gene is named only where the DNA matches it firmly. The size field is filled for only some rows; it gives once, few, many or a size class.

d_gene	v_gene	j_gene	abundance	CDR3aa	CDR3nt
TRBD2	TRBV7-3	TRBJ2-1	NA	CASSQLAEPYNEQFF	TGTGCCAGCAGCCAACTAGCGGAGCCCTACAATGAGCAGTTCTTC
TRBD2	TRBV4-1	TRBJ2-2	NA	CASSLLAGGLVPGELFF	TGCGCCAGCAGCCTTCTAGCGGGAGGGCTGGTCCCCGGGGAGCTGTTTTTT
TRBD2	TRBV27	TRBJ2-1	NA	CASKSGTSGHNEQFF	TGTGCCAGCAAATCCGGGACTAGCGGTCACAATGAGCAGTTCTTC
NA	TRBV7-8	TRBJ2-7	NA	CASSLEGSQGSSYEQYF	TGTGCCAGCAGCTTAGAAGGTTCACAGGGATCTTCCTACGAGCAGTACTTC
TRBD2	TRBV19	TRBJ2-1	once	CASDRGGRGDSRQFF	TGTGCCAGCGATCGAGGCGGGAGGGGGGACAGTAGGCAGTTCTTC
TRBD2	TRBV7-8	TRBJ2-1	once	CASSLPSSGRMNEQFF	TGTGCCAGCAGCTTGCCTTCTAGCGGGAGGATGAATGAGCAGTTCTTC
TRBD1	TRBV13	TRBJ2-7	NA	CASSSGQGAYEQYF	TGTGCCAGCAGCTCAGGACAGGGAGCCTACGAGCAGTACTTC
NA	TRBV7-9	TRBJ1-2	NA	CASSLGALDGYTF	TGTGCCAGCAGCTTAGGGGCTTTGGATGGCTACACCTTC
TRBD2	TRBV6-6	TRBJ2-5	NA	CASETSGNVETQYF	TGTGCCAGCGAAACTAGCGGGAATGTTGAGACCCAGTACTTC
TRBD1	TRBV15	TRBJ2-7	NA	CATSRPETGFGDYEQYF	TGTGCCACCAGCAGGCCCGAGACAGGGTTTGGGGACTACGAGCAGTACTTC
NA	TRBV10-3	TRBJ2-1	NA	CAISESGSAYYNEQFF	TGTGCCATCAGTGAGTCTGGTAGCGCGTATTACAATGAGCAGTTCTTC
NA	TRBV18	TRBJ1-2	once	CASSAASDYGYTF	TGTGCCAGCTCAGCGGCCTCCGACTATGGCTACACCTTC
NA	TRBV6-1	TRBJ1-1	NA	CATSGRLLNTEAFF	TGTGCCACGTCTGGTAGGCTGTTGAACACTGAAGCTTTCTTT
NA	TRBV27	TRBJ2-7	NA	CASSLGQFYEQYF	TGTGCCAGCAGTTTAGGACAGTTCTACGAGCAGTACTTC
NA	TRBV5-4	TRBJ2-1	NA	CASSLDHNEQFF	TGTGCCAGCAGCTTGGACCACAATGAGCAGTTCTTC
NA	TRBV27	TRBJ1-3	NA	CASRSDGYSGNTIYF	TGTGCCAGCAGATCCGACGGATACTCTGGAAACACCATATATTTT
NA	TRBV7-8	TRBJ1-5	once	CASSYSNQPQHF	TGTGCCAGCAGCTATAGCAATCAGCCCCAGCATTTT
NA	TRBV11-2	TRBJ2-7	NA	CASSLGQGIYEQYF	TGTGCCAGCAGCTTAGGGCAGGGTATCTACGAGCAGTACTTC
TRBD1	TRBV23-1	TRBJ1-1	NA	CASSLPCRQGDTEAFF	TGCGCCAGCAGTCTTCCATGCAGACAGGGGGATACTGAAGCTTTCTTT
NA	TRBV4-1	TRBJ2-7	NA	CASSQDSSSTEWSYEQYF	TGCGCCAGCAGCCAAGATAGTTCTTCGACAGAGTGGTCCTACGAGCAGTACTTC
TRBD1	TRBV28	TRBJ2-5	NA	CASSSPETGFTETQYF	TGTGCCAGCAGTTCCCCAGAGACAGGGTTTACAGAGACCCAGTACTTC
TRBD2	TRBV6-6	TRBJ2-3	NA	CASSASGSTDTQYF	TGTGCCAGCAGTGCTAGCGGCAGCACAGATACGCAGTATTTT
TRBD2	TRBV4-1	TRBJ2-7	NA	CASSQIVRSGGFYEQYF	TGCGCCAGCAGCCAAATAGTACGGAGCGGGGGATTCTACGAGCAGTACTTC
TRBD1	TRBV11-2	TRBJ2-7	NA	CASSPRDRGFIEQYF	TGTGCCAGCAGCCCTAGAGACAGGGGGTTTATCGAGCAGTACTTC
TRBD2	TRBV29-1	TRBJ2-3	NA	CSVIFAGDTDTQYF	TGCAGCGTTATCTTCGCGGGGGACACAGATACGCAGTATTTT
TRBD2	TRBV18	TRBJ2-1	NA	CASSPGGGGSYNEQFF	TGTGCCAGCTCACCTGGCGGGGGAGGGTCCTACAATGAGCAGTTCTTC
NA	TRBV7-2	TRBJ2-1	NA	CASSLPSYNEQFF	TGTGCCAGCAGCTTGCCCTCCTACAATGAGCAGTTCTTC
NA	TRBV14	TRBJ2-5	once	CASSQRSERETQYF	TGTGCCAGCAGCCAAAGAAGTGAGCGCGAGACCCAGTACTTC
TRBD1	TRBV5-4	TRBJ1-2	NA	CASGGQAEYGYTF	TGTGCCAGCGGAGGACAGGCCGAATATGGCTACACCTTC
NA	TRBV27	TRBJ2-2	NA	CASSSYTGPNTGELFF	TGTGCCAGCAGTTCATATACGGGGCCGAACACCGGGGAGCTGTTTTTT
NA	TRBV27	TRBJ2-1	NA	CASSSLDRINEQFF	TGTGCCAGCAGCTCATTAGATAGGATTAATGAGCAGTTCTTC
TRBD2	TRBV9	TRBJ2-1	NA	CASSSGSVSYNEQFF	TGTGCCAGCAGTAGCGGGAGTGTGTCCTACAATGAGCAGTTCTTC
TRBD2	TRBV27	TRBJ2-7	NA	CASSFSGSPYEQYF	TGTGCCAGCAGTTTTAGCGGGAGTCCCTACGAGCAGTACTTC
NA	TRBV21-1	TRBJ2-7	NA	CASSKNGTGWYEQYF	TGTGCCAGCAGCAAAAACGGGACAGGGTGGTACGAGCAGTACTTC
TRBD2	TRBV5-8	TRBJ2-1	once	CASSLGLASYNEQFF	TGTGCCAGCAGCCTGGGACTAGCGTCCTACAATGAGCAGTTCTTC
TRBD1	TRBV29-1	TRBJ1-2	once	CSVGGATGTGTYGYTF	TGCAGCGTTGGGGGGGCCACCGGGACAGGGACGTATGGCTACACCTTC
TRBD1	TRBV27	TRBJ2-7	NA	CASSISTGGYEQYF	TGTGCCAGCAGTATATCGACAGGGGGCTACGAGCAGTACTTC
NA	TRBV19	TRBJ2-5	NA	CASKEGAQETQYF	TGTGCCAGTAAGGAAGGGGCTCAAGAGACCCAGTACTTC
NA	TRBV7-6	TRBJ2-2	NA	CASSFLTGELFF	TGTGCCAGCAGCTTTCTGACCGGGGAGCTGTTTTTT
TRBD2	TRBV19	TRBJ2-3	NA	CASSRTSGISDTQYF	TGTGCCAGTAGCCGGACTAGCGGGATTTCAGATACGCAGTATTTT
NA	TRBV11-2	TRBJ2-3	NA	CASSRRDGADTQYF	TGTGCCAGCAGCCGCAGGGACGGCGCAGATACGCAGTATTTT
NA	TRBV6-5	TRBJ2-1	NA	CASSADYRDLGQFF	TGTGCCAGCAGCGCGGACTACCGGGATCTCGGGCAGTTCTTC
NA	TRBV27	TRBJ2-3	NA	CASSSDSTDTQYF	TGTGCCAGCAGTTCTGACAGCACAGATACGCAGTATTTT
TRBD1	TRBV28	TRBJ1-1	NA	CASRTGRGLNTEAFF	TGTGCCAGCAGGACAGGGCGGGGGTTGAACACTGAAGCTTTCTTT
NA	TRBV5-6	TRBJ2-3	NA	CASSKETDTQYF	TGTGCCAGCAGTAAGGAAACAGATACGCAGTATTTT
NA	TRBV6-5	TRBJ1-1	NA	CASSYSPYSNTEAFF	TGTGCCAGCAGTTACTCCCCTTACTCGAACACTGAAGCTTTCTTT
NA	TRBV7-9	TRBJ2-7	NA	CASSFEGPSYEQYF	TGTGCCAGCAGCTTCGAAGGTCCCTCCTACGAGCAGTACTTC
TRBD2	TRBV28	TRBJ2-3	NA	CASTSGTSTDTQYF	TGTGCCAGCACTAGCGGAACTAGCACAGATACGCAGTATTTT
NA	TRBV5-1	TRBJ2-1	once	CASSLRGSHEQFF	TGCGCCAGCAGCTTGCGGGGATCGCATGAGCAGTTCTTC